This paragraph reports one TCR beta chain. The antigen it binds to is not known. The read halts 3 residues ahead of the CDR3 end, with the missing end drawn from the germline J gene. For sequencing input, CVID and control samples contributed equivalent amounts of genomic DNA. For every sample, a 60 bp segment covering the rearranged TCRbeta CDR3 region was amplified and then sequenced. TCRbeta amplification used the immunoSEQ assay, a bias-corrected multiplex PCR with high-throughput sequencing. Concerning the study's data processing: Every unique nucleotide sequence was considered a clone and was annotated with V, D and J genes, copy number and frequency. Sequences were labeled productive if in frame, and non-productive if out of frame or containing stop codons. As previously described, clonality was calculated on the basis of Shannon's entropy. Mean CDR3 Kyte-Doolittle hydropathy was derived from the predicted amino acid sequences of productive clones. Scaled V gene usage was hierarchically clustered using Manhattan distance and complete linkage with the R hclust function. Sharing of clones by CDR3 amino acid sequence was evaluated by resampling 12 repertoires per group over 100 rounds. Repertoires were searched for roughly 63 published EBV-specific and 200 to 300 published CMV-specific TCRbeta sequences. After two CVID samples that produced fewer than 10,000 sequences were dropped from the analysis, 42 CVID repertoires remained. TCRdb carries this immuneACCESS record with in-frame sequences only. Its versions omit some clonotypes, under half of them owing to an unresolved V gene in the studies checked, with the rest unexplained. V and J calls and clone size are given by that table; D and trimming were obtained from the DNA. The table kept for this sample lists some 15,000 clones. The biggest ten clones account for approximately 5% of the sample.

These data originate in a study of T cell clonality in common variable immunodeficiency (dated by TCRdb to between 2015 and 2016). What the research found in general, with its limitations: According to the authors, finding the cause of the higher clonality in CVID would require sequencing the repertoires of T cell subpopulations. Differences among patients in the CVID cohort limited the correlations between repertoire features and clinical complications. Fewer TCRbeta clones were shared among CVID subjects than among healthy controls (p < 0.0001). Even though DNA input was the same, control samples had an average of about 90,000 unique sequences each, compared with approximately 30,000 in CVID samples. Increased TCRbeta clonality was found in CVID subjects compared with healthy controls (t-test p = 0.018), with the increase being most characteristic of about a third of subjects. CVID TCRbeta sequences reportedly showed fewer deletions and N-nucleotide insertions and lacked highly modified clones with 13 or more V deletions.

Standard criteria were used to diagnose CVID, namely serum IgG, IgA and/or IgM reduced below the normal range together with specific antibody deficiency. A total of about 44 subjects (roughly 15 female and some 30 male; age range roughly 9 to 70 years, mean age around 42) were included in the CVID group. Most CVID patients and most healthy controls were of Caucasian heritage. All CVID subjects had received replacement immunoglobulin therapy for at least one year at the time of study participation. No CVID subject was ill or taking immunomodulatory or immunosuppressive medication when blood was collected. From each donor, roughly 4.5 to 8 ml of heparinized peripheral whole blood was collected. Genomic DNA from adults with common variable immune deficiency (CVID) and from healthy adult controls was used to sequence TCRbeta CDR3 repertoires. To isolate peripheral blood mononuclear cells, diluted blood was subjected to density centrifugation over Hypaque 1077 or Ficoll-Paque. Unsorted mononuclear cells served as the source of genomic DNA, which was extracted either by Qiagen column purification or by a centrifugation-based method.

Looking up the germline V gene (reference sequence) yields CDR1 LNHDA and CDR2 SQIVND. The CDR3 contains 13 residues, cysteine and phenylalanine counted. Shown are 30 bases from within the CDR3, in frame from base 1. Sequencing used peripheral blood mononuclear cells. This chain is built from TRBV19 and TRBJ1-2; 7 middle bases align to TRBD1. This receptor was obtained from a human donor with common variable immunodeficiency. The CDR3 loop reads CASSADRVLGYTF. The covered CDR3 bases are TGTGCCAGTAGCGCAGACAGGGTGCTCGGC. Where the CDR3 stops, the reference TRBV19 and TRBJ1-2 genes take over; the full variable domain is DGGITQSPKYLFRKEGQNVTLSCEQNLNHDAMYWYRQDPGQGLRLIYYSQIVNDFQKGDIAEGYSVSREKKESFPLTVTSAQKNPTAFYLCASSADRVLGYTFGSGTRLTVV.